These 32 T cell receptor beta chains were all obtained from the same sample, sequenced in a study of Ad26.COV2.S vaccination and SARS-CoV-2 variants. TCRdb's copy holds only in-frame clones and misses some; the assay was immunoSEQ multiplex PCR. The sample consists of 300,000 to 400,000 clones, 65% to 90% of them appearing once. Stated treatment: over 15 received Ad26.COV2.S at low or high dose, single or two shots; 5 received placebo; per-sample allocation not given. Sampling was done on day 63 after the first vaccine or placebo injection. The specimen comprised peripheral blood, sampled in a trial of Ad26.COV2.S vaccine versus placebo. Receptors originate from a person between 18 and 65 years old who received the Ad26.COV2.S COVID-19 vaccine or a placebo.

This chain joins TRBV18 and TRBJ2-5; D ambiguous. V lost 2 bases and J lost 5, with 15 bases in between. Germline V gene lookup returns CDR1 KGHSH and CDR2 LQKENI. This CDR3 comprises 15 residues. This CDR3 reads CASSPSYGPPETQYF. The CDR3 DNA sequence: TGTGCCAGCTCACCAAGTTATGGCCCACCTGAGACCCAGTACTTC.

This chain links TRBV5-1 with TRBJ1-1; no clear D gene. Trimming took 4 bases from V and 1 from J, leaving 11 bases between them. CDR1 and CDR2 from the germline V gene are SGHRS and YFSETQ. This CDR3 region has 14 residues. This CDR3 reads CASSPRHSNTEAFF. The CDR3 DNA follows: TGCGCCAGCAGCCCAAGACACTCGAACACTGAAGCTTTCTTT.

In nucleotides, the CDR3 is TGTGCCAGCGGGGGGAACACAGCTAACTATGGCTACACCTTC. Protein product: CASGGNTANYGYTF. This rearrangement joins TRBV2 to TRBJ1-2, with D possibly being TRBD1 (5 bases). Trimming left V 8 bases short and J 0 bases short, with 13 bases between. This CDR3 has 14 residues. Germline CDR1 SNHLY, CDR2 FYNNEI. Combining the CDR3 with reference TRBV2 and TRBJ1-2 gives the whole variable domain EPEVTQTPSHQVTQMGQEVILRCVPISNHLYFYWYRQILGQKVEFLVSFYNNEISEKSEIFDDQFSVERPDGSNFTLKIRSTKLEDSAMYFCASGGNTANYGYTFGSGTRLTVV.

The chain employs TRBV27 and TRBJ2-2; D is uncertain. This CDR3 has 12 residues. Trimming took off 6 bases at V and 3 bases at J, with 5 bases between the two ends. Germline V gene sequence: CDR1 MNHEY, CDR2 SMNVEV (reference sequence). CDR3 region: CASRHYTGELFF. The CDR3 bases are TGTGCCAGCAGACACTACACCGGGGAGCTGTTTTTT.

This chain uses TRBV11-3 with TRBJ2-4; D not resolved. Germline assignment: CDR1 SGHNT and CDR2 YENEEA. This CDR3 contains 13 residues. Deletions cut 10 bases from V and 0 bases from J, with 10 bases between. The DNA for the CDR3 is TGTGCCACAAAGGGTCTAGCCAAAAACATTCAGTACTTC. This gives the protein CATKGLAKNIQYF. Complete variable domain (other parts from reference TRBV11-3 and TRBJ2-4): EAGVVQSPRYKIIEKKQPVAFWCNPISGHNTLYWYLQNLGQGPELLIRYENEEAVDDSQLPKDRFSAERLKGVDSTLKIQPAELGDSAVYLCATKGLAKNIQYFGAGTRLSVL.

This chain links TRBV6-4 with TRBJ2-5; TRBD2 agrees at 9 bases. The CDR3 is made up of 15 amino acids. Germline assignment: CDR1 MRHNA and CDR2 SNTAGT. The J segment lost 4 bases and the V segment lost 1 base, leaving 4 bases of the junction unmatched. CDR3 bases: TGTGCCAGCAGTGACTTAGGACTAGCGTCAGAGACCCAGTACTTC. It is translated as CASSDLGLASETQYF.

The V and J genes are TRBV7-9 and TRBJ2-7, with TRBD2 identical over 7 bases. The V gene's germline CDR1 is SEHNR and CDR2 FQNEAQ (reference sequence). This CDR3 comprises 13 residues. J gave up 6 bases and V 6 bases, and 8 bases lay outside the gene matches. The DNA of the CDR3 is TGTGCCAGCAGACTTTTGACGGGGGGCGAGCAGTACTTC. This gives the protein CASRLLTGGEQYF.

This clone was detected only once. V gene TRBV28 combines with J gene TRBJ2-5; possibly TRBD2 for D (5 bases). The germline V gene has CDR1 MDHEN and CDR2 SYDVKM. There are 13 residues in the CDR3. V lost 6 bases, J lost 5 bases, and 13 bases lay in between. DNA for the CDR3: TGTGCCAGCAGGGTCGGGGAAACGGAGACCCAGTACTTC. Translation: CASRVGETETQYF.

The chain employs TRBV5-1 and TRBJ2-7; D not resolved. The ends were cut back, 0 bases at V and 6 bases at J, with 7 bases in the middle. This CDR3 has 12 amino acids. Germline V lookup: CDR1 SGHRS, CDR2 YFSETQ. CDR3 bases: TGCGCCAGCAGCTTGGTGTTAAGCGAGCAGTACTTC. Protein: CASSLVLSEQYF. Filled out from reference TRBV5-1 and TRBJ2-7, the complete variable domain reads KAGVTQTPRYLIKTRGQQVTLSCSPISGHRSVSWYQQTPGQGLQFLFEYFSETQRNKGNFPGRFSGRQFSNSRSEMNVSTLELGDSALYLCASSLVLSEQYFGPGTRLTVT.

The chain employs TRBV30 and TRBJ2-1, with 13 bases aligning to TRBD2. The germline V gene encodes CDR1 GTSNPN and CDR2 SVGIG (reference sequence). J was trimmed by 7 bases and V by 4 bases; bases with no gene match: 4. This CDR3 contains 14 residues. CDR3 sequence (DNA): TGTGCCTGGACCGGGACTAGCGGGATTAATGAGCAGTTCTTC. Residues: CAWTGTSGINEQFF.

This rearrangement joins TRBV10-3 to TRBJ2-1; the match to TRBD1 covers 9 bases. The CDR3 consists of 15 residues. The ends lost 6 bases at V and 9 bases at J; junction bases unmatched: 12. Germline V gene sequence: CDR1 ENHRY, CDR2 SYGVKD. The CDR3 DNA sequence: TGTGCCATCAGCCTCGGGACAGGGTTATCTATTGAGCAGTTCTTC. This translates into CAISLGTGLSIEQFF.

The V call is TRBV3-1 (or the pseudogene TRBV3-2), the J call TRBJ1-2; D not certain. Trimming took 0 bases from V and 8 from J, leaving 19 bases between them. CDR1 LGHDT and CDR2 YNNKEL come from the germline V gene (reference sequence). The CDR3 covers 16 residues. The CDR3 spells CASSQDRAVALGGYTF. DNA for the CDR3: TGTGCCAGCAGCCAAGACCGGGCGGTCGCCCTTGGGGGCTACACCTTC.

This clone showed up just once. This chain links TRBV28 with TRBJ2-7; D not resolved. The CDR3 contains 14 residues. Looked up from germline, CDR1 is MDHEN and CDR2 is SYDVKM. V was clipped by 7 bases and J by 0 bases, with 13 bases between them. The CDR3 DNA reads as TGTGCCAGCAAGTCCCAAAGGGCCTCCTACGAGCAGTACTTC. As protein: CASKSQRASYEQYF.

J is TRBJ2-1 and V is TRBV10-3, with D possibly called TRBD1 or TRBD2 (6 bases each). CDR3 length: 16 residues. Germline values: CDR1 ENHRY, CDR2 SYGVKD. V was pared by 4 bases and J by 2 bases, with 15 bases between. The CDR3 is CAISGGEDSPYNEQFF. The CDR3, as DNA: TGTGCCATCAGTGGGGGGGAGGACAGTCCCTACAATGAGCAGTTCTTC.

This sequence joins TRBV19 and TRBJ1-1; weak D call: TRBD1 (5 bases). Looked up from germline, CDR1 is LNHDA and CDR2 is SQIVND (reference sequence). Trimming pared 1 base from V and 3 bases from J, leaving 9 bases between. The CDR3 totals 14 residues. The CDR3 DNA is TGTGCCAGTAGTATAGGAGGGGTGGACACTGAAGCTTTCTTT. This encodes CASSIGGVDTEAFF.

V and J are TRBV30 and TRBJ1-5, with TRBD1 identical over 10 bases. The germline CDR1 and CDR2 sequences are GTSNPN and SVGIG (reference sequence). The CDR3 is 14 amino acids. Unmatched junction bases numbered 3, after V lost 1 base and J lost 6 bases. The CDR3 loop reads CAWSAGTGVQPQHF. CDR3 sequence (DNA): TGTGCCTGGAGTGCGGGGACAGGGGTTCAGCCCCAGCATTTT. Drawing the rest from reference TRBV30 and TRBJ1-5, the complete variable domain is SQTIHQWPATLVQPVGSPLSLECTVEGTSNPNLYWYRQAAGRGLQLLFYSVGIGQISSEVPQNLSASRPQDRQFILSSKKLLLSDSGFYLCAWSAGTGVQPQHFGDGTRLSIL.

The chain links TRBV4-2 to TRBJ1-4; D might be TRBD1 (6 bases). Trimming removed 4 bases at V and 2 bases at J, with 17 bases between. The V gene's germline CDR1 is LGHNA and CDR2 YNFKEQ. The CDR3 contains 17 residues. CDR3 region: CASSPKDTGATNEKLFF. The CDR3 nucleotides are TGTGCCAGCAGCCCAAAGGACACGGGGGCTACTAATGAAAAACTGTTTTTT.

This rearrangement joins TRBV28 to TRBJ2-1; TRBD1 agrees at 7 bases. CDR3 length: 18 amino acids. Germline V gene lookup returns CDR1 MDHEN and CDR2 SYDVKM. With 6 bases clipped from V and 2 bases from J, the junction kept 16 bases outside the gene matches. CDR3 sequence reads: CASSRDTQGSWAYNEQFF. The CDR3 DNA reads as TGTGCCAGCAGCCGCGATACACAGGGGTCATGGGCCTACAATGAGCAGTTCTTC.

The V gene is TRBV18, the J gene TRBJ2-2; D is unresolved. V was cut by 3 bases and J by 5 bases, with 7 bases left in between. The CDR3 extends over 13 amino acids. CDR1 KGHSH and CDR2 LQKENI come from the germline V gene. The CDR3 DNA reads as TGTGCCAGCTCACCGGTGGATACCGGGGAGCTGTTTTTT. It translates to CASSPVDTGELFF.

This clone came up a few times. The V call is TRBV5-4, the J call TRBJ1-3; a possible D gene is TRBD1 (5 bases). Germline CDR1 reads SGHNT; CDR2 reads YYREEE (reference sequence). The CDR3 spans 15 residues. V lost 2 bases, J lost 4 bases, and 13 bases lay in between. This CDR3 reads CASSFGGVAGNTIYF. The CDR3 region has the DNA TGTGCCAGCAGCTTTGGGGGGGTAGCCGGAAACACCATATATTTT.

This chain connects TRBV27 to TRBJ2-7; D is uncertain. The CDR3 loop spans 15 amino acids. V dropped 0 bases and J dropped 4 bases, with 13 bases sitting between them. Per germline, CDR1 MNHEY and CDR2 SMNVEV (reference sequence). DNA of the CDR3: TGTGCCAGCAGTTTATCCGGCTCCCTTGTGTACGAGCAGTACTTC. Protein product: CASSLSGSLVYEQYF.

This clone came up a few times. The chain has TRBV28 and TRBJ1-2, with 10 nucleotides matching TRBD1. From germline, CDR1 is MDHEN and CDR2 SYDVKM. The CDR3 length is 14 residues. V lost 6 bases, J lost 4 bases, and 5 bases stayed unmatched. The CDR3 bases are TGTGCCAGCAGAAGACAGGGGGCGCGCTATGGCTACACCTTC. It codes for CASRRQGARYGYTF.

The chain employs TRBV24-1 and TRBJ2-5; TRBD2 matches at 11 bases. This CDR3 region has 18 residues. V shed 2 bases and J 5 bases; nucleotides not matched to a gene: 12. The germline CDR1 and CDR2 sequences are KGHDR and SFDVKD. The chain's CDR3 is CATSDSDPTSGVEETQYF. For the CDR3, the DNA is TGTGCCACCAGTGATTCGGACCCGACTAGCGGGGTAGAGGAGACCCAGTACTTC.

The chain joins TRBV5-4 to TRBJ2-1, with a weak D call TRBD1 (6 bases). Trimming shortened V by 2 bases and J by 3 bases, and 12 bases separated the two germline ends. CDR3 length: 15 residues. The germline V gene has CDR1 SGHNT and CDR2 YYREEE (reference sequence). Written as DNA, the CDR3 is TGTGCCAGCAGCTTTGGTCGACAGGACTACAATGAGCAGTTCTTC. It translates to CASSFGRQDYNEQFF.

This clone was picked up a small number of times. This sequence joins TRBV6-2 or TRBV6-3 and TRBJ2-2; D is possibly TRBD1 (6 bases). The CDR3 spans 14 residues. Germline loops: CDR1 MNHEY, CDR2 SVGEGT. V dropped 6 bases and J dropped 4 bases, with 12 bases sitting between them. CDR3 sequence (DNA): TGTGCCAGCAGCCTACAGGGATCCACCGGGGAGCTGTTTTTT. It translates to CASSLQGSTGELFF.

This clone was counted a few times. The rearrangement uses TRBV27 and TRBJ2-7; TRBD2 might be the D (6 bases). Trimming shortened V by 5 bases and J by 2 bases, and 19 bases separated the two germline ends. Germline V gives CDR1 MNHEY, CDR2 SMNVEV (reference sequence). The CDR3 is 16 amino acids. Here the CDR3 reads CASSDRTGVGPYEQYF. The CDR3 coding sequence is TGTGCCAGCAGTGATCGAACGGGAGTGGGGCCCTACGAGCAGTACTTC.

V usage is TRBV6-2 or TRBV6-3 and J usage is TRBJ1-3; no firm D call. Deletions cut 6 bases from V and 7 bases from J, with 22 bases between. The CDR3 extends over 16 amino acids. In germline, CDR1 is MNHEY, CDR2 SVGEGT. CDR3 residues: CASSRTRPFNGNTIYF. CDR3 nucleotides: TGTGCCAGCAGCCGGACTCGACCCTTTAACGGCAACACCATATATTTT.

For the CDR3, the DNA is TGTGCCAGCAGCCTAATGGGGGGCACTGAAGCTTTCTTT. Residues: CASSLMGGTEAFF. The V call is TRBV11-2, the J call TRBJ1-1, with D perhaps matching TRBD1 (5 bases). Between the trimmed V and J ends, which lost 5 bases and 4 bases, there was a span of 11 bases. Germline lookup yields CDR1 SGHAT and CDR2 FQNNGV. CDR3 size: 13 residues.

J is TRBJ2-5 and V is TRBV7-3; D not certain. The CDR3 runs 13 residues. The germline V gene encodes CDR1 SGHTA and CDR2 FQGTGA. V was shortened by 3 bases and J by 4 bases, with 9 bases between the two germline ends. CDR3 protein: CASSFAGGETQYF. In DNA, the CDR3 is TGTGCCAGCAGCTTCGCCGGCGGAGAGACCCAGTACTTC. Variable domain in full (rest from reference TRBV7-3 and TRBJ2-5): GAGVSQTPSNKVTEKGKYVELRCDPISGHTALYWYRQSLGQGPEFLIYFQGTGAADDSGLPNDRFFAVRPEGSVSTLKIQRTERGDSAVYLCASSFAGGETQYFGPGTRLLVL.

CDR3 sequence reads: CASSLDIIYGYTF. The CDR3 region has the DNA TGTGCCAGCAGTCTGGACATTATTTATGGCTACACCTTC. The chain carries TRBV28 and TRBJ1-2; TRBD1 is a possible D gene (5 bases). Trimming cost V 5 bases and J 5 bases, with 12 bases left between them. The CDR3 loop spans 13 amino acids. Germline V gene lookup returns CDR1 MDHEN and CDR2 SYDVKM.

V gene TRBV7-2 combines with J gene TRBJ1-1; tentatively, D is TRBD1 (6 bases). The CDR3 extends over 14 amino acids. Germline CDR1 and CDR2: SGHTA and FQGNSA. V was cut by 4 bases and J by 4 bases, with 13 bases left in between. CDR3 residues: CASSSGEGGTEAFF. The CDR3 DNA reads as TGTGCCAGCAGCTCAGGAGAAGGGGGCACTGAAGCTTTCTTT. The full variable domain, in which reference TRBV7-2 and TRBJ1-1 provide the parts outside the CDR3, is GAGVSQSPSNKVTEKGKDVELRCDPISGHTALYWYRQSLGQGLEFLIYFQGNSAPDKSGLPSDRFSAERTGGSVSTLTIQRTQQEDSAVYLCASSSGEGGTEAFFGQGTRLTVV.

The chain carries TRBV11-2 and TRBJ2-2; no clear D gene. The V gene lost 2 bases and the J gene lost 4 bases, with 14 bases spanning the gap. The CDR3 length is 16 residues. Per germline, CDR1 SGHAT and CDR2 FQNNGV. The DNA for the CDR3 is TGTGCCAGCAGCTTAAGTGTGGCGGTGTCCACCGGGGAGCTGTTTTTT. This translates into CASSLSVAVSTGELFF.